This T cell receptor (beta chain) was sequenced during a study of kidney transplant recipient with SARS-CoV-2 infection. This clonotype was seen many times. TCRdb processed the reads anew with MiXCR; each CDR3 protein has one entry. The sample contains about 250,000 distinct CDR3 sequences, 29% of which appear only once. The germline CDR1 and CDR2 sequences are SGHKS and YYEKEE (reference sequence). V was cut by 7 bases and J by 2 bases, with 12 bases left in between. The CDR3 covers 13 residues. The origin of this receptor is a male patient aged 25 to 39 who had COVID-19 and was a kidney transplant recipient. Some T cells may originate from the graft donor. The chain recombines TRBV5-5 with TRBJ1-2; D unresolved. The specimen comprised a blood sample, sampled at baseline and on day 111 from a kidney transplant recipient. The CDR3 spells CASERTGNYGYTF. The CDR3 bases are TGTGCCAGCGAGCGCACTGGGAACTATGGCTACACCTTC.